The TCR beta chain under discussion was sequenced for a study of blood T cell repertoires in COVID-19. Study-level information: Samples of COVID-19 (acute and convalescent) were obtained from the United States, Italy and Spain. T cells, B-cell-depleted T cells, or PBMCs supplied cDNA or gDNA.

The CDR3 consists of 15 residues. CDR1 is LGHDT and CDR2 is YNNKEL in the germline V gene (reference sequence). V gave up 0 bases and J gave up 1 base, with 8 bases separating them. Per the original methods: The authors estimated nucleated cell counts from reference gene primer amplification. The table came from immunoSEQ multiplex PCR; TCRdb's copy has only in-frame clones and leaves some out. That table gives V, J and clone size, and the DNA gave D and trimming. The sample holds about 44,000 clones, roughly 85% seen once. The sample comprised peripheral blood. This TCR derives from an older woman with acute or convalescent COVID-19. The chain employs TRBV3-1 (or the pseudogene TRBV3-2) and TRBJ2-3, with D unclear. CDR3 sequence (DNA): TGTGCCAGCAGCCAAGATCGAGGCGGCACAGATACGCAGTATTTT. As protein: CASSQDRGGTDTQYF.